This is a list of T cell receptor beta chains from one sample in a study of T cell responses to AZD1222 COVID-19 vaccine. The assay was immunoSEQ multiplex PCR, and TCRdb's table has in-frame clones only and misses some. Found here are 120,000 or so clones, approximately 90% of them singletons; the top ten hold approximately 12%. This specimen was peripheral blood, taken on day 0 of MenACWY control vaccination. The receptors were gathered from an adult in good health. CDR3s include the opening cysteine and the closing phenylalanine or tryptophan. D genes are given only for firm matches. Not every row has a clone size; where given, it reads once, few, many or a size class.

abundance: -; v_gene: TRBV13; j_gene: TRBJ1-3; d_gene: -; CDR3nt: TGTGCCAGCAGCTCCTCCCGAGCCTTCTCTGGAAACACCATATATTTT; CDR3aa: CASSSSRAFSGNTIYF
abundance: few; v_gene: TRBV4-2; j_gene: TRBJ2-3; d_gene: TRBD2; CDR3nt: TGTGCCAGCAGCCACCCCGCTGCGGGAGTAGATACGCAGTATTTT; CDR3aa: CASSHPAAGVDTQYF
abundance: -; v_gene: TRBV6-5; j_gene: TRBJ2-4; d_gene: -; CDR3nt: TGTGCCAGCAGTTACTCAGGGGCCAAAAACATTCAGTACTTC; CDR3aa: CASSYSGAKNIQYF
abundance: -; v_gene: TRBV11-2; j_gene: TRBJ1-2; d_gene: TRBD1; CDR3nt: TGTGCCAGCAGCCCTGGACAGGGACTCTATGGCTACACCTTC; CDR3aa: CASSPGQGLYGYTF
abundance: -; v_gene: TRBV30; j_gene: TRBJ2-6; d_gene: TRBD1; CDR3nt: TGTGCCTTAGGGGGCCTGGATGATGGGGCCAACGTCCTGACTTTC; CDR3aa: CALGGLDDGANVLTF
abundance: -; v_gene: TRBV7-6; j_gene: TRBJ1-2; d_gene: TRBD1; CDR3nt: TGTGCCAGCAGTCTAGGACAGGGGGTGGACTATGGCTACACCTTC; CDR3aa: CASSLGQGVDYGYTF
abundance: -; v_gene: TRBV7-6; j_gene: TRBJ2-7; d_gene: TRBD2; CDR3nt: TGTGCCAGCAGCTCACGACTAGCGGGAGTCTACGAGCAGTACTTC; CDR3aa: CASSSRLAGVYEQYF
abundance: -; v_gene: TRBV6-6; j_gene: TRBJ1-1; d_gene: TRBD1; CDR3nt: TGTGCCAGCAGTCCCAGGGGGGCTGAGACTGAAGCTTTCTTT; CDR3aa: CASSPRGAETEAFF
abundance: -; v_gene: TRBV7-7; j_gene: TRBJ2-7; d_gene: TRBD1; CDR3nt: TGTGCCAGCAGCTTAGCAACAGGGGGCCCCTACGAGCAGTACTTC; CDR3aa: CASSLATGGPYEQYF
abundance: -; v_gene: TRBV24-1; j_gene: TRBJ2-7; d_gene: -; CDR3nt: TGTGCCACCAGTGGAGGAAGCTACGAGCAGTACTTC; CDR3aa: CATSGGSYEQYF
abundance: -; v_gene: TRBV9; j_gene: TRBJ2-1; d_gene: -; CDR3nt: TGTGCCAGCAGTAGTTCGCAGGGAATATGGAATGAGCAGTTCTTC; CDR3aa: CASSSSQGIWNEQFF
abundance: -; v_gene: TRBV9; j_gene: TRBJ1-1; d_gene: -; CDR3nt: TGTGCCAGCAGCGGGCTCCCGAACACTGAAGCTTTCTTT; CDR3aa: CASSGLPNTEAFF
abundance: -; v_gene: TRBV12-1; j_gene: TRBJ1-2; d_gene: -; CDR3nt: TGTGCCAGCAACTCCTATGGCTACACCTTC; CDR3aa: CASNSYGYTF
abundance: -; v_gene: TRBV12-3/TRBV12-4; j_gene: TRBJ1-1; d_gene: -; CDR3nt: TGTGCCAGCAGTAAGACGGAAAACACTGAAGCTTTCTTT; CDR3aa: CASSKTENTEAFF
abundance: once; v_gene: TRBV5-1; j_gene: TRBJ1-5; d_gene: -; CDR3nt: TGCGCCAGCAGTCGTACGGACAGCAGCAATCAGCCCCAGCATTTT; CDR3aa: CASSRTDSSNQPQHF
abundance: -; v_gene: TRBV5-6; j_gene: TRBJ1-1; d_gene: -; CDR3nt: TGTGCCAGCAGCTTGGTGTCGGGGGCCGGGGACACTGAAGCTTTCTTT; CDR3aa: CASSLVSGAGDTEAFF
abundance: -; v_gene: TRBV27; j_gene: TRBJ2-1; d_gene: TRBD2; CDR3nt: TGTGCCAGCAGTTTTATCGGACTAGGGTACAATGAGCAGTTCTTC; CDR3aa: CASSFIGLGYNEQFF
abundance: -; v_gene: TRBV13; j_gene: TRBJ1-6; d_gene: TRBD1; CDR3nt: TGTGCCAGCAGCCTACATATATTAACAGGGGGCTCACCCCTCCACTTT; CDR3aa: CASSLHILTGGSPLHF